The T cell receptor beta chain described here comes from a study of T cells in Graves' hyperthyroidism and ophthalmopathy. Study-wide points: Classification by a 13 V-J model distinguished ophthalmopathy from stable hyperthyroidism. The model's output predicted ophthalmopathy at a median of roughly 6.9 months prior to onset.

Comments on this clonotype: No antigen is known for it.

The J segment lost 11 bases and the V segment lost 4 bases, leaving 12 bases of the junction unmatched. From germline, CDR1 is ENHRY and CDR2 SYGVKD. CDR3 length: 15 amino acids. Template material for amplifying TCR beta CDR3 regions consisted of RNA transcripts. First-round RT-PCR targeting the TCR CDR3 was performed with the HTBI primer set. TCRdb re-called the multiplex PCR reads through MiXCR, storing one row per CDR3 protein. The sample lists around 720,000 distinct CDR3 sequences; approximately 40% were seen once. 10 ml of fresh peripheral blood supplied the PBMCs. The rearrangement links TRBV10-3 to TRBJ1-5; 9 nucleotides line up with TRBD1. The specimen sequenced was blood. The receptor was derived from a woman aged 40 to 50 with Graves' hyperthyroidism. The CDR3 bases are TGTGCCATCAGTGTGGTGACAGGGGGACGGGAGACCCAGCATTTT. Its protein product is CAISVVTGGRETQHF.